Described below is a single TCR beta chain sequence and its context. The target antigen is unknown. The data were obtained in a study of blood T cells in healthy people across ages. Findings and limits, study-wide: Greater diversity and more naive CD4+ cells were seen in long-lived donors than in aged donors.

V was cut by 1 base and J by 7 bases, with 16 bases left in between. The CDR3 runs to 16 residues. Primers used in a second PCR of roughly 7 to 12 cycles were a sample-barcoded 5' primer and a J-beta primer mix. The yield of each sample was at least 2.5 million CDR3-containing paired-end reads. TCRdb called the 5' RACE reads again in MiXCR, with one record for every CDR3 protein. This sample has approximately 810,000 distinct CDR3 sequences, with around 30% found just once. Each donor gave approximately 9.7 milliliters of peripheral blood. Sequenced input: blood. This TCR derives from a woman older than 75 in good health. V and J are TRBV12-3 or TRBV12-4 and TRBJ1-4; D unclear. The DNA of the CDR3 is TGTGCCAGCAGTTTAGGGCTCTCTATTTCTAGTGAAAAACTGTTTTTT. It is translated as CASSLGLSISSEKLFF.